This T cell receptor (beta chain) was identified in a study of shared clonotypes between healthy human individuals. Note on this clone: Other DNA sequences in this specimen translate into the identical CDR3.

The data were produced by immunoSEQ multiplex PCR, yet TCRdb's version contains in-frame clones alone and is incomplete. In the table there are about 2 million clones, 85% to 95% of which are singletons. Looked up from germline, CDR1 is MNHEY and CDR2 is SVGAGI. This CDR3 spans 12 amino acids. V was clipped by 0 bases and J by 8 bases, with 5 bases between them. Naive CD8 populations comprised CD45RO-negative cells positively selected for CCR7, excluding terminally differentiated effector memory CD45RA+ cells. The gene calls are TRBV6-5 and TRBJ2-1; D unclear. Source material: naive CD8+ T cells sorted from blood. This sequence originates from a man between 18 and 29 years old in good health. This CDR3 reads CASSYSGYEQFF. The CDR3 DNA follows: TGTGCCAGCAGTTACTCGGGTTATGAGCAGTTCTTC.